These 10 T cell receptor beta chains were all obtained from the same sample, sequenced in a study of blood T cell repertoires in COVID-19 (dated by TCRdb to 2018 to 2020). To prepare the library, the immunoSEQ multiplex PCR assay was applied. The table comes from immuneACCESS by way of TCRdb, which keeps in-frame sequences with V and J called. Part of the clones is missing from these tables; in studies checked, under half for an unresolved V gene and the rest for unknown reasons. The sample includes some 490,000 clones, with around nine tenths observed a single time. Around 8% of the sample lies in the top ten. The specimen was PBMCs or T cells enriched from blood (not recorded which). These receptors were collected from a woman aged 60-75 years who had recovered from COVID-19.

A remark on this clone: Compared with germline, one end of the junction differs, possibly owing to a read error. This chain joins TRBV2 and TRBJ1-1, with D perhaps matching TRBD1 (6 bases). The CDR3 runs to 9 residues. The germline gives CDR1 SNHLY, CDR2 FYNNEI. CDR3 nucleotide sequence: TGTGCCAGCAGTACTCAGGGGCTCTTT. This codes for CASSTQGLF.

V and J are TRBV11-2 and TRBJ1-1; 8 positions match TRBD1. The CDR3 totals 15 residues. Germline values: CDR1 SGHAT, CDR2 FQNNGV. V shed 5 bases and J 5 bases; nucleotides not matched to a gene: 10. The DNA of the CDR3 is TGTGCCAGCAGCCTGACAGGGGTAGGGTCGACTGAAGCTTTCTTT. This codes for CASSLTGVGSTEAFF.

This clone has a single count. The chain couples TRBV3-1 (or the pseudogene TRBV3-2) to TRBJ1-6; D perhaps matches TRBD1 (5 bases). With 3 bases removed from V and 5 bases from J, the gap between germline ends came to 5 bases. Germline assignment: CDR1 LGHDT and CDR2 YNNKEL (reference sequence). The CDR3 consists of 13 residues. CDR3 loop: CASSHRDNSPLHF. The CDR3 DNA reads TGTGCCAGCAGCCACAGGGATAATTCACCCCTCCACTTT.

This rearrangement joins TRBV11-3 to TRBJ1-3, with 8 bases matching TRBD1. CDR3 length equals 14 residues. Germline V gene data show CDR1 as SGHNT and CDR2 as YENEEA. Losses at the gene ends were 6 bases for V and 0 bases for J; bases not matched to a gene: 1. In DNA form, the CDR3 reads TGTGCCAGCAGACAGGGGGACTCTGGAAACACCATATATTTT. This translates into CASRQGDSGNTIYF.

The chain employs TRBV5-4 and TRBJ1-3; D is unclear. From germline, CDR1 is SGHNT and CDR2 YYREEE (reference sequence). This CDR3 comprises 15 residues. V was pared by 4 bases and J by 4 bases, with 15 bases between. The CDR3 region is CASSLPGTSGNTIYF. CDR3 coding DNA: TGTGCCAGCAGCCTCCCGGGTACCTCCGGAAACACCATATATTTT.

The J gene is TRBJ2-2, the V gene TRBV2; TRBD2 might be the D (5 bases). Germline V gene data show CDR1 as SNHLY and CDR2 as FYNNEI. V lost 0 bases, J lost 0 bases, and 8 bases lay in between. The CDR3 covers 16 residues. CDR3 nucleotides: TGTGCCAGCAGTGAAGCTGGCGGGTCGAACACCGGGGAGCTGTTTTTT. Encoded protein: CASSEAGGSNTGELFF.

This clone showed up just a few times. The chain employs TRBV5-1 and TRBJ2-3, with 7 bases lining up with TRBD1. V trimming: 2 bases; J trimming: 6 bases; junction bases outside the gene matches: 9. The germline V gene encodes CDR1 SGHRS and CDR2 YFSETQ. This CDR3 comprises 15 residues. Here the CDR3 DNA reads TGCGCCAGCAGCTTCACAGGGGCCCCTAGGGATACGCAGTATTTT. It yields the protein CASSFTGAPRDTQYF. Complete variable domain (other parts from reference TRBV5-1 and TRBJ2-3): KAGVTQTPRYLIKTRGQQVTLSCSPISGHRSVSWYQQTPGQGLQFLFEYFSETQRNKGNFPGRFSGRQFSNSRSEMNVSTLELGDSALYLCASSFTGAPRDTQYFGPGTRLTVL.

This clone occurred a few times. This chain uses TRBV6-5 with TRBJ1-1; tentative D call: TRBD1 (5 bases). The ends were cut back, 0 bases at V and 1 base at J, with 6 bases in the middle. Germline CDR1 is MNHEY and CDR2 is SVGAGI. This CDR3 region has 14 residues. The CDR3 coding sequence is TGTGCCAGCAGTTACTCGGGGGGGAACACTGAAGCTTTCTTT. It is translated as CASSYSGGNTEAFF.

This clone has a single count. This rearrangement joins TRBV5-8 to TRBJ1-4; D perhaps matches TRBD1 (5 bases). Germline V gene lookup returns CDR1 SGHTS and CDR2 YDEGEE. This CDR3 region has 13 residues. Trimming pared 6 bases from V and 8 bases from J, leaving 14 bases between. This CDR3 is CASNLQEREKLFF. The CDR3 DNA is TGTGCCAGCAACTTACAGGAAAGGGAAAAACTGTTTTTT. The variable domain in full, completed from reference TRBV5-8 and TRBJ1-4, reads EAGVTQSPTHLIKTRGQQATLRCSPISGHTSVYWYQQALGLGLQFLLWYDEGEERNRGNFPPRFSGRQFPNYSSELNVNALELEDSALYLCASNLQEREKLFFGSGTQLSVL.

The V gene is TRBV10-2, the J gene TRBJ2-7, with D hard to call. V shed 2 bases and J shed 2 bases, with 10 bases lying between them. The CDR3 covers 14 residues. Germline V gene lookup returns CDR1 WSHSY and CDR2 SAAADI. This chain's CDR3 is CASSEQAVPYEQYV. The DNA for the CDR3 is TGCGCCAGCAGTGAGCAGGCAGTTCCCTACGAGCAGTACGTC.